This T cell receptor (beta chain) was profiled in a study of esophageal squamous cell carcinoma under preoperative chemotherapy. About the study: Both tumor-infiltrating lymphocytes and peripheral blood T cells were profiled.

TCRdb ran MiXCR on the PCR reads and lists one entry per CDR3 protein. In the table there are roughly 20,000 distinct CDR3 sequences, roughly 50% of which are singletons. Findings and caveats of the study: After treatment, tumor-infiltrating lymphocytes apparently came partly from blood T cells. Peripheral T cells showed a significant TCR diversity increase after chemotherapy, unlike tumor-infiltrating lymphocytes. Abundant clones tended to shrink rather than expand after paclitaxel-nedaplatin.

A note on this clonotype: What it binds is not known. A read error may produce the germline difference seen at one junction end.

This CDR3 spans 18 amino acids. Per the germline V gene, CDR1 is SGHVS and CDR2 is FQNEAQ. Time point meaning: after preoperative PTX-NDP chemotherapy. This material was collected from a patient given preoperative chemotherapy. The J gene is TRBJ2-5, the V gene TRBV7-8; D perhaps matches TRBD2 (5 bases). The better agreement between TRBJ2-7 and the DNA end casts doubt on the J call. The TCR comes from a human donor with esophageal squamous cell carcinoma. The donor label of this sample is uncertain. The CDR3 DNA follows: TGTGTCAGCAGCAAAGGACCGCATCAGACGGGAAAGGCCTACGAGCAGTACTTC. Its translation is CVSSKGPHQTGKAYEQYF.